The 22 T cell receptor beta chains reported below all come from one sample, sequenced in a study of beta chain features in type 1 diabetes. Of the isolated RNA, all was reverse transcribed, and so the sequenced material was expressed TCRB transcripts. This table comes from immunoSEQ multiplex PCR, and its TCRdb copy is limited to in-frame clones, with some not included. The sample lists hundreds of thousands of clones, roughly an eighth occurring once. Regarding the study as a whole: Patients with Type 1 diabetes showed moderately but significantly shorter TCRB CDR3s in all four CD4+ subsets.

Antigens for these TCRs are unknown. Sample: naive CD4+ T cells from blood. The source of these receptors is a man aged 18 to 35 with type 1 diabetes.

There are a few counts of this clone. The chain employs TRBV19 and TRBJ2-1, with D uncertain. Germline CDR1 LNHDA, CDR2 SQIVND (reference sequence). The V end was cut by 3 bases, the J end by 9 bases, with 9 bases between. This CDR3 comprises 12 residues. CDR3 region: CASSILTSEQFF. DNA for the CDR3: TGTGCCAGTAGTATCCTGACAAGTGAGCAGTTCTTC.

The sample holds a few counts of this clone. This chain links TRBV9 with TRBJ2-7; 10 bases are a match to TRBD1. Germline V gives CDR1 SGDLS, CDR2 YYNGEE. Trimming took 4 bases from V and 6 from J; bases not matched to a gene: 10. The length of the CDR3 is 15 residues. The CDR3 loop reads CASSMGTGEVFEQYF. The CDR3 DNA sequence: TGTGCCAGCAGCATGGGGACAGGGGAAGTCTTCGAGCAGTACTTC.

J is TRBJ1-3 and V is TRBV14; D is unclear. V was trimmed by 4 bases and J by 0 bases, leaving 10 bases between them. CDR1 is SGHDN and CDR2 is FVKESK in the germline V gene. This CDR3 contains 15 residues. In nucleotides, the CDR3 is TGTGCCAGCAGCCCAACCGGTGTCTCTGGAAACACCATATATTTT. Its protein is CASSPTGVSGNTIYF. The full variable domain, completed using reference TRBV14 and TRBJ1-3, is EAGVTQFPSHSVIEKGQTVTLRCDPISGHDNLYWYRRVMGKEIKFLLHFVKESKQDESGMPNNRFLAERTGGTYSTLKVQPAELEDSGVYFCASSPTGVSGNTIYFGEGSWLTVV.

The CDR3 DNA reads TGCGCCAGCAATCATGGCAGCAGCTCCTACGAGCAGTACTTC. This encodes CASNHGSSSYEQYF. The chain is built from TRBV5-1 and TRBJ2-7, with D hard to call. The germline V gene encodes CDR1 SGHRS and CDR2 YFSETQ. CDR3 length: 14 residues. V was clipped by 6 bases and J by 0 bases, with 13 bases between them.

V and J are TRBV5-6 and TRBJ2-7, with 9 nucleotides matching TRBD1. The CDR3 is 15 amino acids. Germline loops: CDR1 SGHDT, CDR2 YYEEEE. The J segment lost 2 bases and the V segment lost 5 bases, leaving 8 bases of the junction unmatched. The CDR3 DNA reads TGTGCCAGCAGATCAGGACAGGGGAGCCCCTACGAGCAGTACTTC. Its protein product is CASRSGQGSPYEQYF.

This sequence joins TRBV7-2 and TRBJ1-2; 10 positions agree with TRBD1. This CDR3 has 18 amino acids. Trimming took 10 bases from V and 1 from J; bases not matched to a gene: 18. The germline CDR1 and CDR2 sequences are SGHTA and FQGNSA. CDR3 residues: CANGRGFAGQGNNYGYTF. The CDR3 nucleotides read TGTGCCAATGGAAGAGGATTTGCGGGACAGGGGAATAACTATGGCTACACCTTC.

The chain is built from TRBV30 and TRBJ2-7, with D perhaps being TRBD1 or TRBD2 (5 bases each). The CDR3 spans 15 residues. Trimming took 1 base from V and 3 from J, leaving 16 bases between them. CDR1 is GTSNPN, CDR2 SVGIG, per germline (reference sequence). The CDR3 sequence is CAWSAGPLPIYEQYF. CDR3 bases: TGTGCCTGGAGTGCGGGGCCGTTGCCCATCTACGAGCAGTACTTC.

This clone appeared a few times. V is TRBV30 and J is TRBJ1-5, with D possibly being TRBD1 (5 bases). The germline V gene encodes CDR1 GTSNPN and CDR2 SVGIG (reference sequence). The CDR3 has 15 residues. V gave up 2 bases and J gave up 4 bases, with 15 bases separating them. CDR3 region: CAWSTGRTGNQPQHF. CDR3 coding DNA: TGTGCCTGGAGTACAGGAAGAACTGGGAATCAGCCCCAGCATTTT.

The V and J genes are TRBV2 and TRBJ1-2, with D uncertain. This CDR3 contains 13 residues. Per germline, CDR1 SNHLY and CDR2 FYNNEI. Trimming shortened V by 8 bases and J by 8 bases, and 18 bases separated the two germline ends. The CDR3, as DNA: TGTGCCAGCCGACTGGGCTTCGAAGGGGGCTACACCTTC. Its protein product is CASRLGFEGGYTF.

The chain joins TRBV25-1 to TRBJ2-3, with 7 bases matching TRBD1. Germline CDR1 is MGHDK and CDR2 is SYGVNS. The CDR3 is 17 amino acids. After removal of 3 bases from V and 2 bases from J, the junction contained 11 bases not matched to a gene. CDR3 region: CASSDPRDSPSTDTQYF. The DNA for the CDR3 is TGTGCCAGCAGTGACCCCCGGGACAGTCCCTCCACAGATACGCAGTATTTT. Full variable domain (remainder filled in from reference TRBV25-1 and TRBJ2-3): EADIYQTPRYLVIGTGKKITLECSQTMGHDKMYWYQQDPGMELHLIHYSYGVNSTEKGDLSSESTVSRIRTEHFPLTLESARPSHTSQYLCASSDPRDSPSTDTQYFGPGTRLTVL.

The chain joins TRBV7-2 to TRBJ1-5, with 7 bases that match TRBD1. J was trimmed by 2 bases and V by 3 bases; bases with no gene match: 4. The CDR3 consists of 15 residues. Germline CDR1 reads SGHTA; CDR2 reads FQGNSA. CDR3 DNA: TGTGCCAGCAGCTTTGTAGGGGGCCGCAATCAGCCCCAGCATTTT. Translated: CASSFVGGRNQPQHF.

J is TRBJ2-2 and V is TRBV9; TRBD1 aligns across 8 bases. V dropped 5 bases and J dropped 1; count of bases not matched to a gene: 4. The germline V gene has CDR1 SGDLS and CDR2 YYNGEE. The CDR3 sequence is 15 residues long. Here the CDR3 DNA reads TGTGCCAGCAGTCGAGGACAGGGGAACACCGGGGAGCTGTTTTTT. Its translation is CASSRGQGNTGELFF.

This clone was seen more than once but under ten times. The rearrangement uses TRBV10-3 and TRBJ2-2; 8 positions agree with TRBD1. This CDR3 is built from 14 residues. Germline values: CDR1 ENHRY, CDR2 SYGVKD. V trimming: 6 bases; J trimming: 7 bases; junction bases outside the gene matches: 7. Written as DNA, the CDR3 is TGTGCCATCAGGGAGGACAGGGCGGTCGGGGAGCTGTTTTTT. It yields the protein CAIREDRAVGELFF.

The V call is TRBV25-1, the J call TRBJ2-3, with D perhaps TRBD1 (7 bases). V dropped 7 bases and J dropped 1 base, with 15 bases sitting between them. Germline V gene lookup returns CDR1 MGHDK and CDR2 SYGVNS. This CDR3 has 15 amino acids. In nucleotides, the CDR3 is TGTGCCAGCAATGGAGGAGGGGGCCGCACAGATACGCAGTATTTT. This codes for CASNGGGGRTDTQYF.

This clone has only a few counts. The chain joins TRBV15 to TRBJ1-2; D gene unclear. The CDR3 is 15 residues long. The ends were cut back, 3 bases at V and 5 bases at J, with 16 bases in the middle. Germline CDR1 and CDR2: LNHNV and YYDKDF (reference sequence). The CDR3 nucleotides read TGTGCCACCAGCAGTAGGGTGAAGTTCGCTTATGGCTACACCTTC. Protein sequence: CATSSRVKFAYGYTF.

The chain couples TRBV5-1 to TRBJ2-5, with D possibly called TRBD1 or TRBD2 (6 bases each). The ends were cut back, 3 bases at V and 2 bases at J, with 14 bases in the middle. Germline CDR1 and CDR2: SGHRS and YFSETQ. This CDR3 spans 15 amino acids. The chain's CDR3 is CASSSPGAGQETQYF. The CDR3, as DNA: TGCGCCAGCAGCTCCCCGGGGGCGGGGCAAGAGACCCAGTACTTC.

This chain's CDR3 is CASRGSENTGELFF. The CDR3 DNA follows: TGTGCCAGCCGGGGTAGCGAGAACACCGGGGAGCTGTTTTTT. The chain carries TRBV28 and TRBJ2-2, with D perhaps matching TRBD2 (5 bases). This CDR3 spans 14 amino acids. CDR1 and CDR2 (germline): MDHEN, SYDVKM. Deletions cut 8 bases from V and 1 base from J, with 11 bases between.

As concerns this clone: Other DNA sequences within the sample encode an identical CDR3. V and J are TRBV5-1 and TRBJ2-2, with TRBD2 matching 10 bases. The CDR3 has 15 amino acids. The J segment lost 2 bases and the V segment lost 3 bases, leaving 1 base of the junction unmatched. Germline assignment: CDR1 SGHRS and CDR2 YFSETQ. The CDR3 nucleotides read TGCGCCAGCAGCTGGACTAGCGGTAACACCGGGGAGCTGTTTTTT. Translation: CASSWTSGNTGELFF.

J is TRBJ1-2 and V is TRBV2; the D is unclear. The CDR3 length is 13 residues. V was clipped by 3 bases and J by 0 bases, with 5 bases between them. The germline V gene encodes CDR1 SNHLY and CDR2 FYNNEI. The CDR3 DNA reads TGTGCCAGCAGTGATTCCCCTAACTATGGCTACACCTTC. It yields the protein CASSDSPNYGYTF.

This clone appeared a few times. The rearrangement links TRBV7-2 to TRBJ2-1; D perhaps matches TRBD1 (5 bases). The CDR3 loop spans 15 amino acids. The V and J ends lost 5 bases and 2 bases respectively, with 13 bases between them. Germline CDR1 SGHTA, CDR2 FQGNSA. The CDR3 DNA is TGTGCCAGCAGCCCCGTAAGGGGAACCTACAATGAGCAGTTCTTC. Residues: CASSPVRGTYNEQFF.

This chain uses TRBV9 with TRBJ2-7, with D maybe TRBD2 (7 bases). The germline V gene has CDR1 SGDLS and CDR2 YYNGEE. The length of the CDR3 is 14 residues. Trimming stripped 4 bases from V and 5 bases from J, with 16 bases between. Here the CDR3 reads CASSRRGPLDEQYF. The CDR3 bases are TGTGCCAGCAGCCGGCGGGGGCCCCTGGACGAGCAGTACTTC.

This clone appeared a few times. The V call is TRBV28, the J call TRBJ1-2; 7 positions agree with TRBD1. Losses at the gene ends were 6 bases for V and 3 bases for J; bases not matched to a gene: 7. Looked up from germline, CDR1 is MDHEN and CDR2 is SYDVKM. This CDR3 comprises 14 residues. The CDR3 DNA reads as TGTGCCAGCAGGCTACAGGGGCGCCACTATGGCTACACCTTC. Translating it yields CASRLQGRHYGYTF.